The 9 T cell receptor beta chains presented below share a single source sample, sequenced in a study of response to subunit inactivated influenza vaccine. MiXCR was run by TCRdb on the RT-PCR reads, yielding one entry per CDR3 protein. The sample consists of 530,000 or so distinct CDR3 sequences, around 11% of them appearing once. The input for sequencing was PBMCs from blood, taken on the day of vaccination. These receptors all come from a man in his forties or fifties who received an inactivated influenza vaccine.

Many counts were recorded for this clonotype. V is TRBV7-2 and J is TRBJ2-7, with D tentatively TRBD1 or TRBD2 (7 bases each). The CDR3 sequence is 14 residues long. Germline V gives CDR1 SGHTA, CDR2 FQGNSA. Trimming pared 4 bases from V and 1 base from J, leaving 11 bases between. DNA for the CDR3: TGTGCCAGCAGCTCCAGGGGGGGATCCTACGAGCAGTACTTC. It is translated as CASSSRGGSYEQYF.

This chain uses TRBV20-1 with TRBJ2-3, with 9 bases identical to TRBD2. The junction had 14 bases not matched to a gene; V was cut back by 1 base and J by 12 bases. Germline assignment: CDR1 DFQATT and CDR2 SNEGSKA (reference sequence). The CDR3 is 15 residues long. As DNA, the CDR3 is TGCAGTGCTAGAGCTACGGGACTAGCAGGGGGACGCCAGTATTTT. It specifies CSARATGLAGGRQYF.

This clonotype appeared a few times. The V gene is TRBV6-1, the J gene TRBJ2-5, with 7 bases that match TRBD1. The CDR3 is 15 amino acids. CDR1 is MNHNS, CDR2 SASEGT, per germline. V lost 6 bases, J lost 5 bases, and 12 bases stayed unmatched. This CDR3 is CASSPGQFGEETQYF. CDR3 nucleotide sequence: TGTGCCAGCAGCCCGGGACAGTTCGGTGAGGAGACCCAGTACTTC.

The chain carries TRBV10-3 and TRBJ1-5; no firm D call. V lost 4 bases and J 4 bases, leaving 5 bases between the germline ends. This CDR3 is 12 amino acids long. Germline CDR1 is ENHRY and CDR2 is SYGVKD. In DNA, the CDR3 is TGTGCCATCAGTGGGGTAAATCAGCCCCAGCATTTT. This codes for CAISGVNQPQHF.

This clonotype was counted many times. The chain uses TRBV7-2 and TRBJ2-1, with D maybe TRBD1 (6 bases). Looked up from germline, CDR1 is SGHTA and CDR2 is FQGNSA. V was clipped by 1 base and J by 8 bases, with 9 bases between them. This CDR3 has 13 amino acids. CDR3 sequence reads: CASSLDRVDEQFF. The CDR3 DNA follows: TGTGCCAGCAGCTTAGACAGGGTGGATGAGCAGTTCTTC.

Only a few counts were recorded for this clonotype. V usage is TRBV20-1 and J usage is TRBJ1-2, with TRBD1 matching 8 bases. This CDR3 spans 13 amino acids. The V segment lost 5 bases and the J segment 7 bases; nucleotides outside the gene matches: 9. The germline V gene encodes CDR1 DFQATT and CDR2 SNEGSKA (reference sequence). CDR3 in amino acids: CSASRTGKGGYTF. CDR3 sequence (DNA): TGCAGTGCTTCGCGGACAGGGAAGGGTGGCTACACCTTC.

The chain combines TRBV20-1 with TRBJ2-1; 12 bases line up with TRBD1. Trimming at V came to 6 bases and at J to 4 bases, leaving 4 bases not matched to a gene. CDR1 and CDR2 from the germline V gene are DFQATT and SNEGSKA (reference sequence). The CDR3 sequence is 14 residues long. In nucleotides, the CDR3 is TGCAGTGCACCGGGACAGGGGGCTTACAATGAGCAGTTCTTC. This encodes CSAPGQGAYNEQFF.

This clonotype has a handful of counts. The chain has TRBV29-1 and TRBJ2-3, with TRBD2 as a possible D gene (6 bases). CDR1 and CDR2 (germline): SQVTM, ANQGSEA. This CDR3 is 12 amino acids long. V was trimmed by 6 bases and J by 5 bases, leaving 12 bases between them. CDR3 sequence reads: CSVGGIQDTQYF. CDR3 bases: TGCAGCGTCGGAGGGATCCAAGATACGCAGTATTTT.

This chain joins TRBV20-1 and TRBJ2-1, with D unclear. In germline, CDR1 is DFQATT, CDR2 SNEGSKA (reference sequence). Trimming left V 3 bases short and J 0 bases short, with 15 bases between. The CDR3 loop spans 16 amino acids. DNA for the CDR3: TGCAGTGCTAGGCCTAGAGCGCGGAGCTCCTACAATGAGCAGTTCTTC. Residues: CSARPRARSSYNEQFF.